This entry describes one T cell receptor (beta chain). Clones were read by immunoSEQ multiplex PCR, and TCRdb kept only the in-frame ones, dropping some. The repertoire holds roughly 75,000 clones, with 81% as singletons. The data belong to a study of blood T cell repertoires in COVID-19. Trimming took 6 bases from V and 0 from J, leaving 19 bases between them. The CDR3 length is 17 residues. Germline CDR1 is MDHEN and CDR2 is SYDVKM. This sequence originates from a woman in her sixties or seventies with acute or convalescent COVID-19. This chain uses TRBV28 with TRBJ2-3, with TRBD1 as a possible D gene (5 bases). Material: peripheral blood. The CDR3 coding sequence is TGTGCCAGCAGCTCCCCTCGGACACACCTTAGCACAGATACGCAGTATTTT. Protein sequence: CASSSPRTHLSTDTQYF.